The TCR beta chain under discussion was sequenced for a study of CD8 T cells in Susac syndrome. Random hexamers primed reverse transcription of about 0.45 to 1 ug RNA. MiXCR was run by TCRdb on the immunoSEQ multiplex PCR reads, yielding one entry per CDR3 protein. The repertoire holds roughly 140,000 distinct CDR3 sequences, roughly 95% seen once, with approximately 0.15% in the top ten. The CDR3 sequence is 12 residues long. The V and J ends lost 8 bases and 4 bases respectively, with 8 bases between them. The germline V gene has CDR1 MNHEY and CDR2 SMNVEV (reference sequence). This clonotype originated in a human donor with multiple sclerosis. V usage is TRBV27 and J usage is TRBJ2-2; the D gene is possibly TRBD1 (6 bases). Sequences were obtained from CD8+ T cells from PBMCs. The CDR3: CASRTATGELFF. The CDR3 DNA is TGTGCCAGCCGGACAGCCACCGGGGAGCTGTTTTTT.